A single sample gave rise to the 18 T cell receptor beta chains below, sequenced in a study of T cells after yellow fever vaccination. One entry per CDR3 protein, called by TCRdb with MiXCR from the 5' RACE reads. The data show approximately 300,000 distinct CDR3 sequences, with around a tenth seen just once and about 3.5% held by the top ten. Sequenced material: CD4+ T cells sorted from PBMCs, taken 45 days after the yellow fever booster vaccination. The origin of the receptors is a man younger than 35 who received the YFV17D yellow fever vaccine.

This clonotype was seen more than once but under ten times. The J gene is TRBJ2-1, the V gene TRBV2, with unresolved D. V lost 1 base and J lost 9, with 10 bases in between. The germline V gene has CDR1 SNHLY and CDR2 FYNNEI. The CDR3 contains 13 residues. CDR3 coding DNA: TGTGCCAGCAGTGAAGATCGCAGCCTTGAGCAGTTCTTC. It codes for CASSEDRSLEQFF.

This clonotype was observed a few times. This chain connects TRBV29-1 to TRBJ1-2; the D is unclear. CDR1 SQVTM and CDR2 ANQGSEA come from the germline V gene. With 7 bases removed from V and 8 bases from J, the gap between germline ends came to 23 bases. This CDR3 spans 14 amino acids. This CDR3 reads CSADLRPGNAGYTF. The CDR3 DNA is TGCAGCGCCGACCTCCGGCCGGGGAACGCGGGCTACACCTTC.

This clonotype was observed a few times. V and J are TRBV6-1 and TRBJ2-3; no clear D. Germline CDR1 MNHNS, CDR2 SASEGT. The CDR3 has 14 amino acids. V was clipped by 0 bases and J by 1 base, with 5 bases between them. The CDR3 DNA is TGTGCCAGCAGTGAAGCCCAGGGCACAGATACGCAGTATTTT. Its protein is CASSEAQGTDTQYF.

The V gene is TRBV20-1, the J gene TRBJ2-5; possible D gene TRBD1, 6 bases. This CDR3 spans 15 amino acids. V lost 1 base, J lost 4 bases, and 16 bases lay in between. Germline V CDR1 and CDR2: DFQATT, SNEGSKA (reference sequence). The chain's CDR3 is CSARVTGRGLETQYF. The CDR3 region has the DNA TGCAGTGCTAGAGTGACAGGAAGGGGCCTAGAGACCCAGTACTTC.

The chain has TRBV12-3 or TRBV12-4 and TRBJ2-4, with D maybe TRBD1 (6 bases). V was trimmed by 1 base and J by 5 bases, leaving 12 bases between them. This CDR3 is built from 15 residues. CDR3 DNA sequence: TGTGCCAGCAGTTTAGGCAGGGGTGGGGAAAACATTCAGTACTTC. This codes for CASSLGRGGENIQYF.

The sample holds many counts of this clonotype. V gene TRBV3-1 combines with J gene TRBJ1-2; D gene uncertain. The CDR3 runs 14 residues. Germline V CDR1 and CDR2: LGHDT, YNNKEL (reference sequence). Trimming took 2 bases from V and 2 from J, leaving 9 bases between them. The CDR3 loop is CASSQPGRNYGYTF. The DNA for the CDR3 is TGTGCCAGCAGCCAACCTGGACGGAACTATGGCTACACCTTC.

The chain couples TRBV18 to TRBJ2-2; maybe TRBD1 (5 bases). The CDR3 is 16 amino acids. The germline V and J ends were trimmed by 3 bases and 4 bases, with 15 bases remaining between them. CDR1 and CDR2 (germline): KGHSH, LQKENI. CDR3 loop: CASSPSIQGGTGELFF. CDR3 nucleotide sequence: TGTGCCAGCTCACCGTCCATTCAGGGCGGCACCGGGGAGCTGTTTTTT.

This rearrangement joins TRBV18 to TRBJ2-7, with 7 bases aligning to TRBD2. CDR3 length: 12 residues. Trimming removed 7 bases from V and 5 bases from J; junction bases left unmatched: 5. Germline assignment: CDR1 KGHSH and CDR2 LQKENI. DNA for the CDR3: TGTGCCAGCTGGGGGGGGTTGGACGAGCAGTACTTC. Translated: CASWGGLDEQYF.

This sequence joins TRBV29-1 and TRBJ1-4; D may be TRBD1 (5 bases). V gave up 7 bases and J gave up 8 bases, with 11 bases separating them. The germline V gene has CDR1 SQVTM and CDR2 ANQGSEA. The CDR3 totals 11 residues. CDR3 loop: CSAGEGEKLFF. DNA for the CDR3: TGCAGCGCCGGGGAGGGGGAAAAACTGTTTTTT.

CDR3 nucleotide sequence: TGTGCCAGCAGTGGCGGGCAACCCAAGAAAAACATTCAGTACTTC. It specifies CASSGGQPKKNIQYF. The chain uses TRBV6-2 or TRBV6-3 and TRBJ2-4, with D tentatively TRBD2 (5 bases). Looked up from germline, CDR1 is MNHEY and CDR2 is SVGEGT. This CDR3 is built from 15 residues. V lost 5 bases and J 4 bases, leaving 15 bases between the germline ends.

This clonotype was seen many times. The CDR3 sequence: CTGPGQGAHEQFF. DNA for the CDR3: TGCACTGGACCGGGTCAGGGGGCTCATGAGCAGTTCTTC. This rearrangement joins TRBV20-1 to TRBJ2-1; 8 bases line up with TRBD1. Germline lookup yields CDR1 DFQATT and CDR2 SNEGSKA (reference sequence). There are 13 residues in the CDR3.

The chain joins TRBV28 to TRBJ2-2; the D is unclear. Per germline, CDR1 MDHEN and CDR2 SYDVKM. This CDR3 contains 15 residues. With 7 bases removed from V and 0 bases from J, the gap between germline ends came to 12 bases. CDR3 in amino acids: CASIPGSANTGELFF. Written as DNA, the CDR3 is TGTGCCAGCATCCCAGGTTCTGCGAACACCGGGGAGCTGTTTTTT.

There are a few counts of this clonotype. CDR3 sequence reads: CASSPGGSGEQYV. CDR3 DNA sequence: TGTGCCAGCTCACCGGGGGGGAGCGGCGAGCAGTACGTC. The chain employs TRBV18 and TRBJ2-7, with 7 nucleotides matching TRBD2. This CDR3 has 13 amino acids. The germline V gene has CDR1 KGHSH and CDR2 LQKENI. With V trimmed by 3 bases and J by 6 bases, 5 bases remained unmatched.

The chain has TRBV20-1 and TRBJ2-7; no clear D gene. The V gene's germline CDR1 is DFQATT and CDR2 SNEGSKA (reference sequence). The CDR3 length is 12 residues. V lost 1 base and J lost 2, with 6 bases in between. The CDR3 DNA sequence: TGCAGTGCTAGAGGTGTAGCCTACGAGCAGTACTTC. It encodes CSARGVAYEQYF.

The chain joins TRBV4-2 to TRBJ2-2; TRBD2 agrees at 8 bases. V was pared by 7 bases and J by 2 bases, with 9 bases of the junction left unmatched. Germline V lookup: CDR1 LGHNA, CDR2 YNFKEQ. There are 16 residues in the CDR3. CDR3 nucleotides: TGTGCCAGCACCCTAAGCGGGGGTATCAACACCGGGGAGCTGTTTTTT. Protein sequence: CASTLSGGINTGELFF.

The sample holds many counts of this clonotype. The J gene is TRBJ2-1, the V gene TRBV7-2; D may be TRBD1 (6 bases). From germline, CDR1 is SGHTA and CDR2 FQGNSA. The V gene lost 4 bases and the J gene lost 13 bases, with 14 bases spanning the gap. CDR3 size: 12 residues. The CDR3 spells CASSSIGTQQFF. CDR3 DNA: TGTGCCAGCAGCTCCATCGGGACACAACAGTTCTTC.

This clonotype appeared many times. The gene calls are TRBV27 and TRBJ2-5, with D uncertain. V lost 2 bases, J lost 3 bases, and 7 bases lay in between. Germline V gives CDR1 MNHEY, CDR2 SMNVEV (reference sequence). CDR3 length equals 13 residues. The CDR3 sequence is CASSLADEETQYF. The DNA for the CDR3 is TGTGCCAGCAGTTTAGCTGATGAAGAGACCCAGTACTTC.

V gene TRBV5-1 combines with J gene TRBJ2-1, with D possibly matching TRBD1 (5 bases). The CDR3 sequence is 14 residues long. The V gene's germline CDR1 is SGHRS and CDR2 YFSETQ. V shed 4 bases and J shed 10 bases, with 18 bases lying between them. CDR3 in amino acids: CASSQQLGAEEQFF. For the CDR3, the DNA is TGCGCCAGCAGCCAGCAGTTAGGGGCAGAGGAGCAGTTCTTC.